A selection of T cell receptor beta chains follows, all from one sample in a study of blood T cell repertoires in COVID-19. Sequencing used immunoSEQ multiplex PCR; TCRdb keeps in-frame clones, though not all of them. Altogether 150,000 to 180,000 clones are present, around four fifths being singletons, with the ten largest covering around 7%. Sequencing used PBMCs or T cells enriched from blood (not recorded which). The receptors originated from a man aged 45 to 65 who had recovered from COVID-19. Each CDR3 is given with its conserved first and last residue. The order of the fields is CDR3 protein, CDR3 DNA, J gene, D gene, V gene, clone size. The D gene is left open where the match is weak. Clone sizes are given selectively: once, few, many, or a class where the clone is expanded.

CDR3 protein: CASRPTGTSLNTGELFF
CDR3 DNA: TGTGCCAGCAGACCTACCGGGACTAGCCTGAACACCGGGGAGCTGTTTTTT
J gene: TRBJ2-2
D gene: TRBD2
V gene: TRBV7-2
clone size: few

CDR3 protein: CASSQVDRAAGKYGYTF
CDR3 DNA: TGTGCCAGCAGCCAAGTCGACAGGGCGGCCGGAAAGTATGGCTACACCTTC
J gene: TRBJ1-2
D gene: TRBD1
V gene: TRBV4-2
clone size: once

CDR3 protein: CASSEIGGFEQYF
CDR3 DNA: TGTGCCAGCAGCGAGATCGGGGGTTTCGAGCAGTACTTC
J gene: TRBJ2-7
D gene: .
V gene: TRBV6-5
clone size: .

CDR3 protein: CASSLQGGGEKLFF
CDR3 DNA: TGTGCCAGCAGTTTACAGGGTGGTGGTGAAAAACTGTTTTTT
J gene: TRBJ1-4
D gene: .
V gene: TRBV6-6
clone size: .

CDR3 protein: CASSADSARTEAFF
CDR3 DNA: TGTGCCAGCAGCGCAGACAGCGCGAGGACTGAAGCTTTCTTT
J gene: TRBJ1-1
D gene: .
V gene: TRBV9
clone size: .

CDR3 protein: CASSRRTSGGLEQYF
CDR3 DNA: TGTGCCAGCAGTCGACGGACTAGCGGGGGTCTCGAGCAGTACTTC
J gene: TRBJ2-7
D gene: TRBD2
V gene: TRBV14
clone size: .

CDR3 protein: CASGSLPGGNIQYF
CDR3 DNA: TGTGCTAGTGGTTCCCTCCCCGGCGGGAACATTCAGTACTTC
J gene: TRBJ2-4
D gene: .
V gene: TRBV12-5
clone size: .

CDR3 protein: CASSENRGLDGYTF
CDR3 DNA: TGTGCCAGCAGTGAAAACAGGGGATTAGATGGCTACACCTTC
J gene: TRBJ1-2
D gene: TRBD1
V gene: TRBV6-1
clone size: .

CDR3 protein: CASSLGTARQQYF
CDR3 DNA: TGTGCCAGCAGTTTAGGGACAGCGAGGCAGCAGTACTTC
J gene: TRBJ2-7
D gene: .
V gene: TRBV12-3/TRBV12-4
clone size: .

CDR3 protein: CASSESEWRAGGADGYTF
CDR3 DNA: TGTGCCAGCAGTGAATCGGAGTGGCGGGCAGGGGGCGCCGATGGCTACACCTTC
J gene: TRBJ1-2
D gene: TRBD1
V gene: TRBV6-1
clone size: once

CDR3 protein: CASSYAGTSGGAGELFF
CDR3 DNA: TGCGCCAGCAGCTATGCCGGGACTAGCGGGGGGGCCGGGGAGCTGTTTTTT
J gene: TRBJ2-2
D gene: TRBD2
V gene: TRBV5-1
clone size: .